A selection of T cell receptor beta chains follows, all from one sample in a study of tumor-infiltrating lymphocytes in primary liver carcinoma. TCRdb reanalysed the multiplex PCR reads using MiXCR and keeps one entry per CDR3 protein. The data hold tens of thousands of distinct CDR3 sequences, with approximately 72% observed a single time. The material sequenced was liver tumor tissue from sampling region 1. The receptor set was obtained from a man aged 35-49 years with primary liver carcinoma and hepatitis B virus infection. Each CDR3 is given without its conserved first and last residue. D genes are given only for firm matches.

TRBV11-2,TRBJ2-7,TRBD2,ASSLLEGGLSYEQY
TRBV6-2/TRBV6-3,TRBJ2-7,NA,ASFTPVLHSYEQY
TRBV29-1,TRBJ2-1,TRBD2,SVERTSGGNEEL
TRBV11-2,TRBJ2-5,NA,TRSFGGSQETQY
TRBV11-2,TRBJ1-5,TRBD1,TSIGQGGGNQPQH
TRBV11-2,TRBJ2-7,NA,TSILSELAPQY
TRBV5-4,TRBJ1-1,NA,ASSPEGFFTEAF
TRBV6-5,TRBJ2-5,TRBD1,ASTYAGTGAYLEIQY
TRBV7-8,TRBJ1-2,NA,ASSRRPDLSNYGYT
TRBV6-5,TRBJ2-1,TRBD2,ASSYSGLPSYNEQF
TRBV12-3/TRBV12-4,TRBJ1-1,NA,ASSLAHLSTEAF
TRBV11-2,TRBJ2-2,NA,ASSLVGAFTGELF
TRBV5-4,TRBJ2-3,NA,ASSLTINTDTQY
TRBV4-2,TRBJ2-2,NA,VSSQGGNIGELF
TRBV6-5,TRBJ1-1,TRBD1,PSSYTTSGQGNTEAF
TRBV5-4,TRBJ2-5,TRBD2,ASSPGGATETQY